These 9 T cell receptor beta chains originate from one sample sequenced in a study of shared clonotypes between healthy human individuals. The data were produced by immunoSEQ multiplex PCR, yet TCRdb's version contains in-frame clones alone and is incomplete. The sample yields around 79,000 clones, 62% seen once. Sequencing was performed on memory CD8+ T cells sorted from blood. The subset is: CD45RO+ cells pooled with CCR7-negative TemRA cells. These receptors all come from a man in his thirties or forties in good health.

The V call is TRBV18, the J call TRBJ2-1; D is undetermined. The germline CDR1 and CDR2 sequences are KGHSH and LQKENI. CDR3 size: 15 residues. V lost 2 bases to trimming and J lost 4 bases, with 12 bases between them. The CDR3 bases are TGTGCCAGCTCACCAAATAGTGCGGAGTACAATGAGCAGTTCTTC. Amino acid sequence: CASSPNSAEYNEQFF. The whole variable domain, filled in from reference TRBV18 and TRBJ2-1, reads NAGVMQNPRHLVRRRGQEARLRCSPMKGHSHVYWYRQLPEEGLKFMVYLQKENIIDESGMPKERFSAEFPKEGPSILRIQQVVRGDSAAYFCASSPNSAEYNEQFFGPGTRLTVL.

The chain employs TRBV18 and TRBJ2-7; no firm D call. Germline CDR1 is KGHSH and CDR2 is LQKENI. Trimming cost V 3 bases and J 0 bases, with 9 bases left between them. This CDR3 contains 14 residues. CDR3 sequence reads: CASSPRTSSYEQYF. CDR3 coding DNA: TGTGCCAGCTCACCCCGGACCAGCTCCTACGAGCAGTACTTC.

This chain connects TRBV4-1 to TRBJ2-2; D remains ambiguous. This CDR3 region has 12 residues. Trimming removed 4 bases at V and 4 bases at J, with 4 bases between. The V gene's germline CDR1 is MGHRA and CDR2 YSYEKL. This CDR3 is CASSRSTGELFF. In DNA form, the CDR3 reads TGCGCCAGCAGCCGTAGCACCGGGGAGCTGTTTTTT.

The chain couples TRBV6-5 to TRBJ2-7; weak D call: TRBD2 (6 bases). Trimming cost V 0 bases and J 8 bases, with 11 bases left between them. Germline V gene lookup returns CDR1 MNHEY and CDR2 SVGAGI. This CDR3 spans 13 amino acids. The CDR3 here is CASSYSGDSKQYF. CDR3 in DNA: TGTGCCAGCAGTTACTCGGGGGACTCCAAGCAGTACTTC.

This clone occurred a few times. V is TRBV18 and J is TRBJ2-6; D is uncertain. The CDR3 is made up of 14 amino acids. Looked up from germline, CDR1 is KGHSH and CDR2 is LQKENI. The V end was cut by 2 bases, the J end by 3 bases, with 5 bases between. As DNA, the CDR3 is TGTGCCAGCTCACCAGTCGGTGGGGCCAACGTCCTGACTTTC. Its protein product is CASSPVGGANVLTF.

This clone was seen more than once but under ten times. The CDR3 here is CASSPQLGLSYEQYF. The CDR3, as DNA: TGTGCCAGCAGCCCCCAATTGGGGCTCTCCTACGAGCAGTACTTC. The rearrangement links TRBV11-2 to TRBJ2-7, with D possibly TRBD1 on 5 matching bases. This CDR3 spans 15 amino acids. CDR1 is SGHAT and CDR2 is FQNNGV in the germline V gene. Trimming shortened V by 5 bases and J by 0 bases, and 14 bases separated the two germline ends.

The chain couples TRBV11-2 to TRBJ1-5, with D possibly matching TRBD1 (5 bases). Germline-derived CDR1 and CDR2 are SGHAT and FQNNGV. The CDR3 extends over 15 amino acids. Trimming cost V 5 bases and J 4 bases, with 15 bases left between them. CDR3 region: CASSRGLLGNQPQHF. The DNA of the CDR3 is TGTGCCAGCAGCCGGGGCCTCTTGGGTAATCAGCCCCAGCATTTT.

This clone was seen more than once but under ten times. The rearrangement links TRBV7-9 to TRBJ2-5, with D uncertain. Germline CDR1 reads SEHNR; CDR2 reads FQNEAQ (reference sequence). The V end was cut by 3 bases, the J end by 5 bases, with 7 bases between. There are 12 residues in the CDR3. DNA for the CDR3: TGTGCCAGCAGCTTCTCATCGGAGACCCAGTACTTC. Translation gives CASSFSSETQYF. Variable domain in full (rest from reference TRBV7-9 and TRBJ2-5): DTGVSQNPRHKITKRGQNVTFRCDPISEHNRLYWYRQTLGQGPEFLTYFQNEAQLEKSRLLSDRFSAERPKGSFSTLEIQRTEQGDSAMYLCASSFSSETQYFGPGTRLLVL.

J is TRBJ1-4 and V is TRBV7-9, with D hard to call. The CDR3 contains 14 residues. Trimming removed 5 bases at V and 6 bases at J, with 13 bases between. Germline V CDR1 and CDR2: SEHNR, FQNEAQ (reference sequence). CDR3 in DNA: TGTGCCAGCAGCGACGGAGGATTGGATGAAAAACTGTTTTTT. Translated, it gives CASSDGGLDEKLFF.